This T cell receptor beta chain is from a study of blood T cell repertoires in COVID-19. Germline V CDR1 and CDR2: LGHNA, YNFKEQ. The CDR3 is made up of 19 amino acids. V lost 0 bases and J lost 6, with 25 bases in between. Source study methods: Reference gene primer amplification yielded estimated nucleated cell counts. Clones were sequenced by immunoSEQ multiplex PCR, and TCRdb holds only the in-frame ones, with some missing. Clone size and V and J calls were adopted from that table, with D and trimming inferred from the DNA. The data show 270,000 or so clones, roughly 86% seen once. Sequences were obtained from peripheral blood. The chain carries TRBV4-2 and TRBJ2-3; tentative D call: TRBD2 (7 bases). This clonotype was obtained from a man aged 35 to 55 with active or convalescent COVID-19. In nucleotides, the CDR3 is TGTGCCAGCAGCCAAGATTGGGGGCTAGCGGAAGCCAGTTCCGATACGCAGTATTTT. Protein product: CASSQDWGLAEASSDTQYF.